The count of the clone carrying this T cell receptor beta chain is one. The data are from a study of blood T cells in healthy people across ages. The second PCR ran about 6 to 11 cycles with a sample-barcoded 5' primer and J-beta primers. Using its own MiXCR run on the 5' RACE reads, TCRdb lists one record per CDR3 protein. The sample includes about 970,000 distinct CDR3 sequences, about 53% of them seen just once. This TCR was sampled from a woman aged 60-75 years in good health. Source material: blood.

The CDR3 nucleotides read TGCGCCAGCAGCTTGGCCTTTGCGGGAGGGCCGGGATACATAGATACGCAGTATTTT. This sequence encodes CASSLAFAGGPGYIDTQYF. This chain uses TRBV5-1 with TRBJ2-3, with TRBD2 identical over 9 bases. Germline V gives CDR1 SGHRS, CDR2 YFSETQ. CDR3 length: 19 amino acids. Trimming removed 0 bases from V and 5 bases from J; junction bases left unmatched: 16. The variable domain in full, with the rest retrieved from reference TRBV5-1 and TRBJ2-3, is KAGVTQTPRYLIKTRGQQVTLSCSPISGHRSVSWYQQTPGQGLQFLFEYFSETQRNKGNFPGRFSGRQFSNSRSEMNVSTLELGDSALYLCASSLAFAGGPGYIDTQYFGPGTRLTVL.